This T cell receptor (beta chain) was captured by sequencing in a study of blood T cell repertoires in COVID-19. On the study more broadly: Collection of acute and convalescent COVID-19 samples took place in the United States, Italy and Spain.

CDR3 length: 21 amino acids. J lost 7 bases, V lost 1 base, and 19 bases had no gene match. The germline V gene encodes CDR1 LGHDT and CDR2 YNNKEL (reference sequence). The assay was immunoSEQ multiplex PCR, and TCRdb's table has in-frame clones only and misses some. The data contain about 280,000 clones, roughly 85% of them singletons. The sequenced sample consisted of PBMCs or T cells enriched from blood (not recorded which). The chain combines TRBV3-1 (or the pseudogene TRBV3-2) with TRBJ2-2, with 12 nucleotides matching TRBD2. The sequence came from a man between 40 and 49 years old who had been exposed to COVID-19. The CDR3 nucleotides read TGTGCCAGCAGCCAAGTGATACAGGGTACCGCTAGCGGGAGGGCCGGCGGGGAGCTGTTTTTT. This codes for CASSQVIQGTASGRAGGELFF.